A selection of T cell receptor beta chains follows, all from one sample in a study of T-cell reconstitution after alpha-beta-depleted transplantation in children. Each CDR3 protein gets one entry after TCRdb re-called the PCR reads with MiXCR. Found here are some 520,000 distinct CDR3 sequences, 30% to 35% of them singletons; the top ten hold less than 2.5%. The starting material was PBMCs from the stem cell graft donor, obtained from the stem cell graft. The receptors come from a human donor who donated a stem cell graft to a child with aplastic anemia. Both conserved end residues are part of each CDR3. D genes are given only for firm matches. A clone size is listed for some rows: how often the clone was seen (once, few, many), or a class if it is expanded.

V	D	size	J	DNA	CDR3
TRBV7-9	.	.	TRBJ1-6	TGTGCCAGCAGCCCCCCGGGGATCGGTGTGGTGACACCCCTCCACTTT	CASSPPGIGVVTPLHF
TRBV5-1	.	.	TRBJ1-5	TGCGCCAGCAGCCTCGGGACTATGCAGAATCAGCCCCAGCATTTT	CASSLGTMQNQPQHF
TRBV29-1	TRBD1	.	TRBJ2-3	TGCAGCGTTGATGGGGCCCCGACAGGGGACCACACAGATACGCAGTATTTT	CSVDGAPTGDHTDTQYF
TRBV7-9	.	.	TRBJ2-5	TGTGCCAGCAGCTTGAAACAGATCCAAGAGACCCAGTACTTC	CASSLKQIQETQYF
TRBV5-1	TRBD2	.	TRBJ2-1	TGCGCCAGCAGCTTTACTAGCGGAGGACAGTTCTTC	CASSFTSGGQFF
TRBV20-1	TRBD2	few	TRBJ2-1	TGCAGTGCTAGCTTTAGCGGGTCGAGCTCCTACAATGAGCAGTTCTTC	CSASFSGSSSYNEQFF
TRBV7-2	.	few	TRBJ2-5	TGTGCCAGCAGCTTTGGGATAGAGACCCAGTACTTC	CASSFGIETQYF
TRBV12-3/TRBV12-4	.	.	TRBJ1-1	TGTGCCAGCAGTGCGACACGGAGCACTGAAGCTTTCTTT	CASSATRSTEAFF
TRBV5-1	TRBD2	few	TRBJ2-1	TGCGCCAGCAGCTTGCGGGAGGGCCCCTACAATGAGCAGTTCTTC	CASSLREGPYNEQFF
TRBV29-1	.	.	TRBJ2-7	TGCAGCGTCCCCGGGCCCTACGAGCAGTACTTC	CSVPGPYEQYF
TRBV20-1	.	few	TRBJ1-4	TGCAGTGCGGGAGACGGCCCAACTAATGAAAAACTGTTTTTT	CSAGDGPTNEKLFF
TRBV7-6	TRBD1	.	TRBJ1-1	TGTGCCAGCAGCTTAGTCCCCCCGGGACAGGGTCCCGCTGAAGCTTTCTTT	CASSLVPPGQGPAEAFF
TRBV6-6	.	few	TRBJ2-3	TGTGCCAGCAGATTGACTAGGAGTAGCACAGATACGCAGTATTTT	CASRLTRSSTDTQYF
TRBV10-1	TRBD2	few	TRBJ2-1	TGCGCCAGCAGTCCCAGCGGGAGGGCCTTAGGTTCCTACAATGAGCAGTTCTTC	CASSPSGRALGSYNEQFF
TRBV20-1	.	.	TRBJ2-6	TGCAGTGCTAGGGGGACTGGGGCCAACGTCCTGACTTTC	CSARGTGANVLTF
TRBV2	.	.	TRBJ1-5	TGTGCCAGCAGGGCTAGTGGGATTCTCCCTTGGGAGCCCCAGCATTTT	CASRASGILPWEPQHF
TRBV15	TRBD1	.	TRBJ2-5	TGTGCCACCAGCAGAGATCAGGGGGCGCGGGAGACCCAGTACTTC	CATSRDQGARETQYF
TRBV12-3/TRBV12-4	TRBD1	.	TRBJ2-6	TGTGCCAACGCACGCGGACAGGGGTACTCTGGGGCCAACGTCCTGACTTTC	CANARGQGYSGANVLTF
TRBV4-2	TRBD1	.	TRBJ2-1	TGTGCCAGCAGCCTGGGGTCGGGACAGGGGAGAAATGAGCAGTTCTTC	CASSLGSGQGRNEQFF
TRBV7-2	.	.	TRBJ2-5	TGTGCCAGCAGTGTGTGGGCAGCTCAAGAGACCCAGTACTTC	CASSVWAAQETQYF
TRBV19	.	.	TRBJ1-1	TGTGCCAGTAGTGTCCAGGGGTTCGCTGAAGCTTTCTTT	CASSVQGFAEAFF
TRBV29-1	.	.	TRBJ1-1	TGCAGCGTTGAAGTAGGTACAGGGTGGACTGAAGCTTTCTTT	CSVEVGTGWTEAFF
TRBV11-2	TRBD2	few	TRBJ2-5	TGTGCCAGCAGCATGGCCTCGACTAGCGGGGGATACCAAGAGACCCAGTACTTC	CASSMASTSGGYQETQYF
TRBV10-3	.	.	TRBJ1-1	TGTGCCATCAGGGCCGGGCCCGGGGAGACTGAAGCTTTCTTT	CAIRAGPGETEAFF
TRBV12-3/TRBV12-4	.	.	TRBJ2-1	TGTGCCAGCACCGCCGTCGATTATGAGCAGTTCTTC	CASTAVDYEQFF
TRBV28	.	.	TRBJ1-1	TGTGCCAGCGGGCGGCCGGCGTGGGGTACTGAAGCTTTCTTT	CASGRPAWGTEAFF
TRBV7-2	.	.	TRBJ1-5	TGTGCCAGCAGCCGAGGAGGGGGGGATCAGCCCCAGCATTTT	CASSRGGGDQPQHF
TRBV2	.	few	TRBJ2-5	TGTGCCAGCAGTGGCATCAGGCAAGAGACCCAGTACTTC	CASSGIRQETQYF
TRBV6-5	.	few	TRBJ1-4	TGTGCCAGCAGTTCCTTCCTCGGCAGGGGAGGGGAAAAACTGTTTTTT	CASSSFLGRGGEKLFF
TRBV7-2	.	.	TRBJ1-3	TGTGCCAGCAGCTTAGGGGCAGGGCCTGGAAACACCATATATTTT	CASSLGAGPGNTIYF
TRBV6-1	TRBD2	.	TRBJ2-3	TGTGCCAGCAGTAAACTAGCGGTCTCCACAGATACGCAGTATTTT	CASSKLAVSTDTQYF
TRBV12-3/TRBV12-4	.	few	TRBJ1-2	TGTGCCAGCAGTCCCGGGAGACTATATGGCTACACCTTC	CASSPGRLYGYTF
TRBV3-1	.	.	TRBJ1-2	TGTGCCAGCAGCCAAGAGGCAGGCAAGAACTATGGCTACACCTTC	CASSQEAGKNYGYTF
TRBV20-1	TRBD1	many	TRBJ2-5	TGCAGTGCCGCTGGCGTTGAAGGGACAGGGGGACCCAAAGGAGAGACCCAGTACTTC	CSAAGVEGTGGPKGETQYF
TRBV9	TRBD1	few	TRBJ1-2	TGTGCCAGCAGCGTAGGAACAGGGGTCTATGGCTACACCTTC	CASSVGTGVYGYTF
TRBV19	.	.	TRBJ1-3	TGTGCCAGTAGTATCGCAGGGCCTGGAAACACCATATATTTT	CASSIAGPGNTIYF
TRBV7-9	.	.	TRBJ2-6	TGTGCCAGCAGTGAGATCCGTTCTGGGGCCAACGTCCTGACTTTC	CASSEIRSGANVLTF
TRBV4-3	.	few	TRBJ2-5	TGCGCCAGCAGCCAAGGAAGGGGCCAAGAGACCCAGTACTTC	CASSQGRGQETQYF
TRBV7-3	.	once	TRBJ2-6	TGTGCCAGCAGCTTAACAGGGGACGGGGCCAACGTCCTGACTTTC	CASSLTGDGANVLTF
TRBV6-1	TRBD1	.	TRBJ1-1	TGTGCCAGCAGTGGCTCTATTCAGGGGGGGGGAGCTTTCTTT	CASSGSIQGGGAFF
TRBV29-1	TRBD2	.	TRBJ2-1	TGCAGCCTCCGCGATAGCGGGTATTACAATGAGCAGTTCTTC	CSLRDSGYYNEQFF
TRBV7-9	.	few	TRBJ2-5	TGTGCCAGCACCTTAGAGAGAGGCCAAGAGACCCAGTACTTC	CASTLERGQETQYF
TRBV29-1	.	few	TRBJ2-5	TGCAGCGTTGAAGCTAGCTCCGAGACCCAGTACTTC	CSVEASSETQYF
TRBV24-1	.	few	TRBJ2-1	TGTGCCACCAGTGCCATCTTTGGGGAACCGGGTAGCAATGAGCAGTTCTTC	CATSAIFGEPGSNEQFF
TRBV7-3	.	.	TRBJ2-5	TGTGCCAGCAGTCCTGTCCCGGGGCGGGGAGAGACCCAGTACTTC	CASSPVPGRGETQYF
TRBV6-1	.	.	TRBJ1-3	TGTGCCAGCAGTGAAATTACAGGATCCTCTGGAAACACCATATATTTT	CASSEITGSSGNTIYF
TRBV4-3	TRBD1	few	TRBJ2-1	TGCGCCAGCAGCCAAGATGGGACAGGGTCCTACAATGAGCAGTTCTTC	CASSQDGTGSYNEQFF
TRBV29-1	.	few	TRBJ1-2	TGCAGCGTTGAGGGGGTGATCTATGGCTACACCTTC	CSVEGVIYGYTF
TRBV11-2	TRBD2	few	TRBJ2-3	TGTGCCAGCAGCTCCTTTACCCTTCGGGAGGGAGAAACAGATACGCAGTATTTT	CASSSFTLREGETDTQYF
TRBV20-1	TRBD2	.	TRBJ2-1	TGCAGCCGGACTAGCGGGAAGAGCTCCTACAATGAGCAGTTCTTC	CSRTSGKSSYNEQFF
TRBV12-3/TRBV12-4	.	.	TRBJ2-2	TGTGCCAGCACCCCGGGCAGGGGTGGCACCGGGGAGCTGTTTTTT	CASTPGRGGTGELFF
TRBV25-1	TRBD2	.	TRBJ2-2	TGTGCCAGCCAAAAGACTAGCGCAACCGGGGAGCTGTTTTTT	CASQKTSATGELFF
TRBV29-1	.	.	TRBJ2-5	TGCAGCGTTGGGGCAGGGGAGGGAGGGACCCAGTACTTC	CSVGAGEGGTQYF
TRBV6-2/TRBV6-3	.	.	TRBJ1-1	TGTGCCAGCATCCCCGCCCAGGGCATGAACACTGAAGCTTTCTTT	CASIPAQGMNTEAFF